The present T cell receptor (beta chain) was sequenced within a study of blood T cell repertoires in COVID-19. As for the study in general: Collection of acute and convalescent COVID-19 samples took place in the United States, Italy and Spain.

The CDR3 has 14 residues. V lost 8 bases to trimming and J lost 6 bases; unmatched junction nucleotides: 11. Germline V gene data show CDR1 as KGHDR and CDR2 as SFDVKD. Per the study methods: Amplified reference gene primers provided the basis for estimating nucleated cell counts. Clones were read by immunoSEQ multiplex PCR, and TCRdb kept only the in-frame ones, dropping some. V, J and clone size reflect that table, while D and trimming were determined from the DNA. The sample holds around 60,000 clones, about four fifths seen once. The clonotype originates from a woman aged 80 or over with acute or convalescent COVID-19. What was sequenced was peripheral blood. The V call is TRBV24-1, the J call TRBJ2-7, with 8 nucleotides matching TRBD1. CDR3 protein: CATTLGQAVPEQYF. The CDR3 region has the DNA TGTGCCACCACCCTGGGACAGGCAGTGCCCGAGCAGTACTTC.